The entry below gives a single T cell receptor beta chain sequence along with its context. Generated by immunoSEQ multiplex PCR, the TCRdb table keeps only in-frame clones and is missing some. The data show roughly 680,000 clones, over 60% seen once. Researchers partitioned CD4+ cells into CD45RA+ naive and CD45RA-negative memory subsets. The data are from a study of shared clonotypes between healthy human individuals. The CDR3 runs to 15 residues. V dropped 6 bases and J dropped 2 bases, with 14 bases sitting between them. CDR1 and CDR2 from the germline V gene are MNHNS and SASEGT. This TCR derives from a woman aged 30 to 39 in good health. V is TRBV6-1 and J is TRBJ1-5; D is ambiguous. The sample was memory CD4+ T cells sorted from blood. Subset: CD45RA-negative fraction. The CDR3 spells CASRPPGWGNQPQHF. The CDR3 nucleotides read TGTGCCAGCAGGCCCCCGGGATGGGGCAATCAGCCCCAGCATTTT.